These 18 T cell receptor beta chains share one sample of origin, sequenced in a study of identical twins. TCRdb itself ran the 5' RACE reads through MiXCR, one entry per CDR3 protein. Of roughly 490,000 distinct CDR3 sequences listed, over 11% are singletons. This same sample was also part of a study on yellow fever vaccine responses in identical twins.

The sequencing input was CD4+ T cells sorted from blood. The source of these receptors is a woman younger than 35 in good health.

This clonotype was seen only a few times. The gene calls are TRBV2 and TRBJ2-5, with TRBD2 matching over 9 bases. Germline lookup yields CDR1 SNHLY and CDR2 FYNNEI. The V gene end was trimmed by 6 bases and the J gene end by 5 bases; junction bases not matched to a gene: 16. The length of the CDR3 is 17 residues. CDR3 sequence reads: CASREGQNSGGSETQYF. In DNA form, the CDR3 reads TGTGCCAGCAGGGAGGGACAGAATAGCGGGGGTTCGGAGACCCAGTACTTC. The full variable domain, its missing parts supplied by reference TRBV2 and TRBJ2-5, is EPEVTQTPSHQVTQMGQEVILRCVPISNHLYFYWYRQILGQKVEFLVSFYNNEISEKSEIFDDQFSVERPDGSNFTLKIRSTKLEDSAMYFCASREGQNSGGSETQYFGPGTRLLVL.

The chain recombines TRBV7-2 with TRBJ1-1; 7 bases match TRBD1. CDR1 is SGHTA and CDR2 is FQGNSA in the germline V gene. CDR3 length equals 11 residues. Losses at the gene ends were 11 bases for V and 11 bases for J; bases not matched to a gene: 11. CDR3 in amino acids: CASGEDRVAFF. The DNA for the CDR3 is TGTGCCTCGGGCGAAGACAGGGTTGCTTTCTTT.

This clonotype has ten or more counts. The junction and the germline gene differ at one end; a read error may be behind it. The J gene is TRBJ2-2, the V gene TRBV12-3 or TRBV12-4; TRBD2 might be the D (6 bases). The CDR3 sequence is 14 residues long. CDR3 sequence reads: CASSLAENTGELFF. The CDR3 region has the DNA TGTGCCAGCAGCTTAGCGGAGAACACCGGGGAGCTGTTTTTT.

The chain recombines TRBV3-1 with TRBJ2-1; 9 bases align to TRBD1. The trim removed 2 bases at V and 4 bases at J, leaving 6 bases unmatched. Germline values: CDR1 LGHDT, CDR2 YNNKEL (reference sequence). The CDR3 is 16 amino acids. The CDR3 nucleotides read TGTGCCAGCAGCCAACCCCGGGACAGGGCTTACAATGAGCAGTTCTTC. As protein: CASSQPRDRAYNEQFF.

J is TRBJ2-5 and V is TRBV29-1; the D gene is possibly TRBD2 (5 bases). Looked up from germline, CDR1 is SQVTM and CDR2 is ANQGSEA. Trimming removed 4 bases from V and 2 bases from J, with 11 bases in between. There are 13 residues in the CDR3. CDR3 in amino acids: CSVGRGFQETQYF. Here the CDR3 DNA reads TGCAGCGTTGGAAGAGGGTTTCAAGAGACCCAGTACTTC. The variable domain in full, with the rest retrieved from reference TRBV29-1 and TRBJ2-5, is SAVISQKPSRDICQRGTSLTIQCQVDSQVTMMFWYRQQPGQSLTLIATANQGSEATYESGFVIDKFPISRPNLTFSTLTVSNMSPEDSSIYLCSVGRGFQETQYFGPGTRLLVL.

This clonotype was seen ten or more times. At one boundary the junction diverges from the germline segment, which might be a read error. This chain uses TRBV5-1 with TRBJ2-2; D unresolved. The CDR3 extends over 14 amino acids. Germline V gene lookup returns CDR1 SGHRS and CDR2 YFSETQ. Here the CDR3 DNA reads TGCGCCAGCAGCTTGTCTGGGAACAGCGGGGAGCTGTTTTTT. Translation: CASSLSGNSGELFF.

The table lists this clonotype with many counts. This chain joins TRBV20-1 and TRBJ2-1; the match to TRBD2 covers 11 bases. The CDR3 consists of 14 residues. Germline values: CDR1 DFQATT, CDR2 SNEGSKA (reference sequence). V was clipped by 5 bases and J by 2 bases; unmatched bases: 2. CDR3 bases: TGCAGTGCTGAACTAGCGGGAGCCTACAATGAGCAGTTCTTC. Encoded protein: CSAELAGAYNEQFF.

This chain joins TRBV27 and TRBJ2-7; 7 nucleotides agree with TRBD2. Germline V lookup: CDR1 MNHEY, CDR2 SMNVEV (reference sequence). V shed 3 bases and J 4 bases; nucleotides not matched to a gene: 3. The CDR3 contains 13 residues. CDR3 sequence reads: CASSFRGVYEQYF. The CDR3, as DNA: TGTGCCAGCAGTTTTCGGGGGGTATACGAGCAGTACTTC.

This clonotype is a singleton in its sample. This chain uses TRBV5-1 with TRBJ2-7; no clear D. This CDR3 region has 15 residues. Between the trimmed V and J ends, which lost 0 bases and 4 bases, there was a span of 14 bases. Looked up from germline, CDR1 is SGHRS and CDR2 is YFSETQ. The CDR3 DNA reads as TGCGCCAGCAGCTTGGGTACAGCGAGGCTTTACGAGCAGTACTTC. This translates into CASSLGTARLYEQYF.

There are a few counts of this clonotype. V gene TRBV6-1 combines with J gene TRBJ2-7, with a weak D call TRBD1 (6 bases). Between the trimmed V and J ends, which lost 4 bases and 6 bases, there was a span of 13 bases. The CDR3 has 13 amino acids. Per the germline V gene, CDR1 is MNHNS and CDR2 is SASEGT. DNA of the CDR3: TGTGCCAGCAGTGTGATCCAGGGGAGCGAGCAGTACTTC. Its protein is CASSVIQGSEQYF.

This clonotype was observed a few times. The CDR3 sequence: CASSQGGSLNEQFF. CDR3 in DNA: TGTGCCAGCAGCCAGGGCGGGAGTCTCAATGAGCAGTTCTTC. The chain is built from TRBV6-1 and TRBJ2-1, with TRBD2 matching 7 bases. With V trimmed by 6 bases and J by 6 bases, 8 bases remained unmatched. Germline V gives CDR1 MNHNS, CDR2 SASEGT. The CDR3 runs 14 residues.

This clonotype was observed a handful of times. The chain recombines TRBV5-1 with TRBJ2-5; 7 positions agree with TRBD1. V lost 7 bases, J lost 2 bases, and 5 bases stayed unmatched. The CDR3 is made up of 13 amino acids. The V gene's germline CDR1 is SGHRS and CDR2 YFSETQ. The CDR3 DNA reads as TGCGCCAGCGGACAGGAGGCGCAAGAGACCCAGTACTTC. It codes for CASGQEAQETQYF. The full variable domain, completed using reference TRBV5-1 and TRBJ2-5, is KAGVTQTPRYLIKTRGQQVTLSCSPISGHRSVSWYQQTPGQGLQFLFEYFSETQRNKGNFPGRFSGRQFSNSRSEMNVSTLELGDSALYLCASGQEAQETQYFGPGTRLLVL.

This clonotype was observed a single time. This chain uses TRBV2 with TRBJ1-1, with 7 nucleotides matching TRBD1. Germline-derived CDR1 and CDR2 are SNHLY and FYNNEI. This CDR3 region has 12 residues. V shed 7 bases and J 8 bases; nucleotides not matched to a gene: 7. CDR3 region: CASKSTGAEAFF. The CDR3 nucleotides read TGTGCCAGCAAAAGCACAGGGGCCGAAGCTTTCTTT.

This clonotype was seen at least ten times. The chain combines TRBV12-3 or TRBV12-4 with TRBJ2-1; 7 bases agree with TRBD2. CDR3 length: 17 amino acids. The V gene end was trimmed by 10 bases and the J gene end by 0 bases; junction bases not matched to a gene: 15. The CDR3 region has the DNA TGTGCCACCCGGGCGCTAGCGGAAATAAGCTCCTACAATGAGCAGTTCTTC. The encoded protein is CATRALAEISSYNEQFF.

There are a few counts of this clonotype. CDR3 sequence (DNA): TGTGCCAGCAGCTTAGCGGGGGGGCATCCTAGCACAGATACGCAGTATTTT. This sequence encodes CASSLAGGHPSTDTQYF. J is TRBJ2-3 and V is TRBV7-3; 9 positions match TRBD2. This CDR3 is built from 17 residues. Looked up from germline, CDR1 is SGHTA and CDR2 is FQGTGA. Unmatched junction bases numbered 6, after V lost 2 bases and J lost 0 bases.

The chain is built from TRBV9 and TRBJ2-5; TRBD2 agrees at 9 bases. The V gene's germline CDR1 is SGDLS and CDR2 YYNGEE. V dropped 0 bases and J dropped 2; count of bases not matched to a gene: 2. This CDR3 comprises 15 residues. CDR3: CASSVDLAGQETQYF. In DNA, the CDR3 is TGTGCCAGCAGCGTAGACCTAGCGGGGCAAGAGACCCAGTACTTC.

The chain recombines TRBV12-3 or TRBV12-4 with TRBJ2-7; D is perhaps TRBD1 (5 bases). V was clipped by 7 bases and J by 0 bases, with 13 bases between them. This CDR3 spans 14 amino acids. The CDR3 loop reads CASIEQGSSYEQYF. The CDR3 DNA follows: TGTGCCAGCATAGAGCAGGGTAGCTCCTACGAGCAGTACTTC.

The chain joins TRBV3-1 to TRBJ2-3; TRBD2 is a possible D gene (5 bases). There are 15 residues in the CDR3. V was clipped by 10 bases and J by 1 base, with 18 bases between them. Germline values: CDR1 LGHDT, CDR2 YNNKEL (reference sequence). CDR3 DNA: TGTGCCACCTGCCAAGAGGGCTTAGGCACAGATACGCAGTATTTT. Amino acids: CATCQEGLGTDTQYF.